Reported below is one TCR beta chain. The data are from a study of T cell changes during pregnancy in multiple sclerosis. The data were produced by immunoSEQ multiplex PCR, yet TCRdb's version contains in-frame clones alone and is incomplete. The sample holds more than 60,000 clones, around 90% seen once. After removal of 4 bases from V and 5 bases from J, the junction contained 4 bases not matched to a gene. Germline CDR1 and CDR2: SGHRS and YFSETQ. This CDR3 spans 14 amino acids. The chain couples TRBV5-1 to TRBJ1-4; TRBD1 agrees at 8 bases. Sequenced here: CD4+ T cells from peripheral blood mononuclear cells, sampled in the third trimester of pregnancy. The sequence derives from a female donor in good health, enrolled as a control in a pregnancy study. CDR3 DNA: TGCGCCAGCAGCCGGGACAGGACAAATGAAAAACTGTTTTTT. Residues: CASSRDRTNEKLFF.